The source of this T cell receptor (beta chain) is a study of cytomegalovirus exposure and HLA in healthy donors. Study-wide points: Among the sequence variants, a highly shared cluster was likely an artifact of sequencing.

The PCR made use of 60 Vbeta and 13 Jbeta primers. Sequencing was performed with immunoSEQ multiplex PCR; in TCRdb, only in-frame clones are kept and a portion is missing. The table has approximately 160,000 clones, 65% to 85% seen once. Notes on this clone: Antigen unknown.

Trimming removed 5 bases from V and 1 base from J, with 8 bases in between. The length of the CDR3 is 13 residues. Looked up from germline, CDR1 is SNHLY and CDR2 is FYNNEI. The sample comprised PBMCs. The rearrangement joins TRBV2 to TRBJ1-1; D possibly corresponds to TRBD1 (5 bases). The TCR was taken from a woman between 40 and 55 years old in good health and CMV-seropositive. Written as DNA, the CDR3 is TGTGCCAGCAGTCCCACAGGGAACACTGAAGCTTTCTTT. Residues: CASSPTGNTEAFF.